This T cell receptor (beta chain) was sequenced in a study of cytomegalovirus exposure and HLA in healthy donors. Germline V CDR1 and CDR2: MDHEN, SYDVKM. After removal of 6 bases from V and 6 bases from J, the junction contained 11 bases not matched to a gene. This CDR3 has 15 amino acids. PCR was performed using 60 Vbeta and 13 Jbeta primers. The protocol was immunoSEQ multiplex PCR, while the TCRdb copy is restricted to in-frame clones and leaves out a portion. The data contain about 160,000 clones, 81% of them singletons. This sequence was found in a woman between 45 and 65 years old in good health and CMV-seronegative. Sequencing used PBMCs. The genes are TRBV28 and TRBJ2-3, with 8 bases that match TRBD2. The chain's CDR3 is CASSLGLAGGDTQYF. The CDR3 DNA sequence: TGTGCCAGCAGCCTAGGACTAGCCGGAGGGGATACGCAGTATTTT.